This T cell receptor beta chain emerged from a study of T cells in Graves' hyperthyroidism and ophthalmopathy. What was amplified from RNA transcripts were TCR beta CDR3 regions. During a first-round RT-PCR of the TCR CDR3, the HTBI primer set was used. TCRdb reprocessed the multiplex PCR reads via MiXCR and lists one record per CDR3 protein. Of approximately 370,000 distinct CDR3 sequences listed, approximately 15% are singletons. This clonotype has at least ten counts. The sequenced sample consisted of blood. This TCR came from a woman aged 30 to 39 with Graves' hyperthyroidism.

The CDR3 region is CASSFGSSPYEQYF. In nucleotides, the CDR3 is TGTGCCAGCAGTTTCGGTTCTAGTCCCTACGAGCAGTACTTC. The J gene is TRBJ2-7, the V gene TRBV12-3 or TRBV12-4, with D hard to call. V was cut by 3 bases and J by 2 bases, with 11 bases left in between. CDR3 size: 14 residues.